The source of this T cell receptor beta chain is a study of T cell repertoires in cytomegalovirus infection. There are 15 residues in the CDR3. Germline V gene sequence: CDR1 SGHTA, CDR2 FQGNSA. J was trimmed by 8 bases and V by 0 bases; bases with no gene match: 6. TCRdb ran MiXCR on the reads and lists one entry per CDR3 protein. This table holds 400,000 or so distinct CDR3 sequences, 31% found once. This clonotype occurred many times. The sample consisted of PBMCs. The sequence was collected from a human donor in good health (CMV status not recorded). Some clones in this sample may be carry-over from other donors' samples. The gene calls are TRBV7-2 and TRBJ2-1, with 8 bases fitting TRBD2. CDR3 in DNA: TGTGCCAGCAGCTTAGCGGGCGCCGGGGGGGATGAGCAGTTCTTC. It codes for CASSLAGAGGDEQFF.